This T cell receptor beta chain came from a study of cytomegalovirus exposure and HLA in healthy donors. The wider study: Among the roughly 370 genotyped donors, around 85% were placed in the Caucasian-associated ancestry cluster. Study-level points and caveats: The classifier was said to identify cytomegalovirus status with high specificity and sensitivity. In a later analysis, at a false discovery rate of 0.05, approximately 16,000 TCR beta sequences were associated with HLA alleles.

In its sample, this clone was seen once. Its target is not known. Primers: 60 Vbeta forward and 13 Jbeta reverse. Profiling relied on immunoSEQ multiplex PCR, and the TCRdb table lists in-frame clones only, not all of them. Of 95,000 to 150,000 clones in the sample, approximately 80% were seen once. The germline V gene encodes CDR1 SEHNR and CDR2 FQNEAQ (reference sequence). V was pared by 5 bases and J by 1 base, with 8 bases of the junction left unmatched. The CDR3 has 17 amino acids. The TCR comes from a man in his fifties in good health and CMV-seronegative. The chain employs TRBV7-9 and TRBJ2-2, with TRBD2 matching over 9 bases. Sequencing used PBMCs. This CDR3 reads CASSRISGGVNTGELFF. For the CDR3, the DNA is TGTGCCAGCAGCCGAATTAGCGGGGGAGTGAACACCGGGGAGCTGTTTTTT.